Here is one T cell receptor beta chain with its context. Its cognate antigen is unknown. This sample is drawn from a study of cytomegalovirus exposure and HLA in healthy donors. Whereas donors were nominally healthy upon sampling, unrecorded immune exposures were probable. The CDR3 sequence is 12 residues long. Trimming removed 4 bases from V and 7 bases from J, with 8 bases in between. The germline V gene encodes CDR1 SEHNR and CDR2 FQNEAQ (reference sequence). General study findings and limits: Reportedly, diagnosis of cytomegalovirus status by the classifier showed high specificity and sensitivity. Most TCR beta V segments were productive about 87% or about 30% of the time in an earlier analysis. Most of the CMV-associated TCR beta chains (in a later analysis) appeared to be HLA-restricted.

PCR was performed using 60 Vbeta and 13 Jbeta primers. Sequencing was performed with immunoSEQ multiplex PCR; in TCRdb, only in-frame clones are kept and a portion is missing. Found here are roughly 130,000 clones, roughly 68% of them singletons; the top ten hold 5.8%. Source material: PBMCs. The chain joins TRBV7-9 to TRBJ1-5, with a tentative D call TRBD1 (5 bases). This TCR was sampled from a woman between 45 and 65 years old in good health and CMV-seropositive. CDR3 protein: CASSSDIQPQHF. Written as DNA, the CDR3 is TGTGCCAGCAGCTCGGACATCCAGCCCCAGCATTTT.